This T cell receptor beta chain was captured by sequencing in a study of cytomegalovirus exposure and HLA in healthy donors (dated by TCRdb to 2016 to 2017). About the full investigation: An earlier analysis of roughly 500 of the donors reported 276 Gb of sequence data and 117 million unique TCR beta sequences obtained from approximately 180 million T cells. A separate validation cohort of 100 to 150 different subjects was used in addition to the 666-subject first cohort. Donor age, sex, ethnicity and CMV serostatus were compiled alongside the repertoire data. A later analysis re-analyzed previously published TCR beta repertoires from hundreds of donors and added high-resolution HLA genotyping to study TCR occurrence patterns. Among the 398 genotyped donors, approximately 82% belonged to the genetic ancestry cluster associated with self-reported Caucasian donors. Among some 400 genotyped donors of the cohort, an average of roughly 240,000 unique TCR beta nucleotide sequences were sequenced per donor, about a sixth of them non-productive. In a later genetic analysis, genome-wide SNP genotypes for about 55% of the roughly 700 donors were used, and that subset was treated as a discovery cohort. The number of donors typed differed by locus, with 629-630 for A, B, C, DRB1 and DQB1, 522 for DQA1, over 600 for DPA1, and 400 to 490 for DPB1. To decide whether each TCR beta V gene segment behaved as functional or pseudogenic, an earlier analysis of some 600 of the donors relied on high-throughput TCR beta sequencing. Both class I and class II loci were covered by HLA typing, at four-digit resolution. An early release that covered some 630 HLA-typed donors contained approximately 300 gigabases of sequencing data and tens of millions of unique TCR sequences. The study profiled the T cell repertoires of some 610 subjects by immunosequencing and related them to cytomegalovirus serostatus. The study combined high-throughput TCR immunosequencing, statistical association of individual TCRs with disease status, and machine learning to predict cytomegalovirus infection status. The study aimed to test whether signatures of past pathogen exposure could be identified by cataloging public T cell receptors. About five DR-DQ haplotypes were treated as single units for association and clustering because of strong linkage in the cohort. The later analysis used no new phenotypic data to find candidate immune exposures, relying instead on TCR beta sequences and their occurrence across donors. All discovery cohort repertoires had been generated on a single sequencing platform. Overall results and qualifications from the work: Only TCR beta chains were sequenced in this cohort, and the absence of alpha or paired-chain data limited detectable features. While some public TCRs were present in many individuals, most TCR sequences turned up only very rarely across donors. A later genetic analysis reported fewer N-insertions in productive TCRs among donors in an Asian-associated ancestry cluster than the roughly 720-donor mean. According to a later analysis, most CMV-associated TCR beta chains appeared to be HLA-restricted, and the HLA associations seemed to be driven largely by CMV exposure. Cytomegalovirus status was reported to be diagnosed by the classifier with high specificity and sensitivity in both the original and validation cohorts. Strong co-occurrence of HLA alleles, especially DR and DQ, made assigning TCR associations to individual alleles difficult. For the cohort, immune exposure information was limited to CMV serostatus. The 87-base-pair reads could not distinguish some IMGT-functional V segments, including TRBV6-2 and TRBV6-3, so those segments were excluded. An earlier analysis of approximately 600 of the donors showed that most TCR beta V segments appeared in productive rearrangements either about 87% or about 30% of the time, which broadly matched IMGT annotations. A further reported finding was that TCR beta sequences accurately predicted the HLA-A and HLA-B alleles for most subjects in the first cohort. Linkage disequilibrium might explain the correlated functional status among segregating V segments, but an unknown experimental factor could not be ruled out. In the study, some 160 TCR beta chains were listed as associated with cytomegalovirus. The authors suggested that the approach could potentially be extended to other disease states and immunological phenotypes. In a later analysis, 16,951 TCR beta sequences were associated with specific HLA alleles at a false discovery rate of 0.05. HLA typing was unavailable for some donors at each locus, so association tests used only the typed subset. A later genetic analysis associated a missense DCLRE1C variant with V-gene and J-gene trimming of TCR beta chains, and an independent cohort replicated the association. Sequencing depth was assumed to be roughly uniform across donors in the presence/absence analyses, though that assumption may not hold. A later analysis found that HLA-associated TCR beta chains were more clonally expanded and had lower generation probabilities than equally common non-associated chains. A group of highly shared sequence variants was considered likely to be a technical artifact of the sequencing pipeline. According to a later analysis, TCR association rates differed among HLA loci, with DRB1 alleles showing the most associated TCRs and HLA-C alleles showing the fewest. The earlier analysis of nearly 600 of the donors excluded 15 to 20 rarely observed V segments, including chromosome 9 orphons, because counts were too low. A later analysis reported that several top co-occurrence clusters appeared linked to parvovirus B19, influenza, CMV and Epstein-Barr virus. In vitro tests confirmed that a few of the cytomegalovirus-associated TCR beta chains recognize cytomegalovirus antigens.

V was cut back by 2 bases and J by 6 bases, leaving a gap of 5 bases between them. Looking up the germline V gene (reference sequence) yields CDR1 SGHNT and CDR2 YYREEE. The CDR3 spans 11 residues, from the cysteine through the phenylalanine. Only the CDR3 region is kept as DNA, spanning 33 bases read in frame from base 1. This clone turned up a few times. Which antigen it targets is not known. Base-call qualities are not available, and no considerably larger clone is one nucleotide away. The cohort consisted of 650 to 700 healthy bone marrow donors. At the time of sampling, every cohort member was nominally healthy, though immune exposures that went unrecorded were likely present. The donor tested CMV seronegative, placing the donor among the 300 to 400 seronegative members of the cohort. A peripheral blood sample was provided by each donor, and peripheral blood mononuclear cells were used for TCR beta sequencing. The Qiagen DNeasy Blood Extraction Kit was used to extract genomic DNA from the blood cell samples.

The library came from the immunoSEQ multiplex PCR assay. A mixture of 60 forward primers for TCR Vbeta segments and 13 reverse primers for TCR Jbeta segments was used in the multiplex PCR. A multiplex PCR assay on genomic DNA amplified the CDR3 region of rearranged TCR beta genes. On the Illumina HiSeq System, the amplified TCR beta libraries were sequenced as 87-base-pair reads. The study's own analysis went as follows. A later analysis tallied roughly 76 million unique TCR beta chains across the roughly 610 repertoires, and some 12 million of those chains were shared by two or more donors. Raw reads were error-corrected and collapsed into unique sequences by a nearest-neighbor algorithm in which closely related sequences were merged to remove PCR and sequencing errors. CDR3 sequences were aligned to IMGT reference sequences to assign V, D and J gene segments. For a sequence to be retained, a match of at least six nucleotides to both a V gene segment and a J gene segment was required. A rearrangement was called productive if the CDR3 had no stop codons and remained in frame with V and J, and every other rearrangement was called non-productive. Following IMGT convention, CDR3 was defined as the stretch from the second conserved V-encoded cysteine to the conserved J-encoded phenylalanine. Sequences without an unambiguous match to a single V gene segment were excluded from the earlier analysis of a few hundred of the donors. An earlier analysis of fewer than 750 of the donors classified V segments as functional when productive rearrangements were above 56.7% and as segregating when the standard deviation between donors was above 5%. A statistical classification framework was built to diagnose cytomegalovirus status from the catalog of TCR beta chain sequences. In a later analysis, TCR nucleotide sequences were compared against IMGT/GENE-DB human TR gene sequences so that V and J genes could be assigned. Using the TCRdist pipeline, a later analysis assigned CDR3 sequences along with most-parsimonious VDJ recombination scenarios. In a later analysis, each TCR beta chain was defined by its CDR3 amino acid sequence together with its V-gene family, and reads lacking a unique V-gene family were excluded. To address suspected cross-contamination and a sequencing artifact, a later analysis removed approximately 600 highly shared, low-generation-probability nucleotide sequences. In a later analysis, a clonal expansion index for each public chain was calculated from normalized within-repertoire ranks of inferred template counts. In a later analysis, generation probabilities were computed with a VDJ recombination model fitted to out-of-frame rearrangements, and the resulting probabilities were checked against IGoR. In a later analysis, TCR-TCR, TCR-HLA and TCR-CMV co-occurrence was scored with hypergeometric tests, and a repertoire-size bias correction was applied to TCR pairs. False discovery rates were estimated in a later analysis by permuting HLA or CMV assignments 20 times. In a later analysis, co-occurring TCRs were grouped using DBSCAN, with TCRdist sequence similarity added in when clustering inside HLA-allele-positive subsets. Repertoires with fewer than 30,000 or more than 120,000 public chains were left out of co-occurrence clustering, as were a few repertoires with anomalous nucleotide sharing. As stored in TCRdb, this immuneACCESS dataset retains in-frame rearrangements with V and J assigned. A fraction of the clones does not appear; measured against another copy, unresolved V genes explain less than half of the discrepancy, and the remainder lacks a known reason. V and J calls and clone size are as listed in that table; D and trimming were resolved from the DNA. This sample lists under 150,000 clones; around 75% were detected once. The ten largest clones take up around 2% of the sample.

The sample comprised PBMCs. This sequence was found in a woman between 35 and 50 years old in good health and CMV-seronegative. The chain employs TRBV5-4 and TRBJ1-1; the D gene identity is not certain. At the DNA level, the sequence is TGTGCCAGCAGCTTTGCGGCTGAAGCTTTCTTT. Translation gives CASSFAAEAFF.